This T cell receptor (beta chain) was sequenced in a study of CD8 T cells in Susac syndrome. Overall study context: Patients with Susac syndrome were, at the time of blood collection, therapy-naive, maintained on corticosteroids, or maintained on intravenous immunoglobulin alone.

The CDR3 consists of 18 residues. V lost 0 bases, J lost 8 bases, and 16 bases stayed unmatched. Germline V gene data show CDR1 as MGHRA and CDR2 as YSYEKL. Random hexamers primed reverse transcription of about 0.5 to 1 ug RNA. Amplification of TCR beta CDR3 across 54 Vbeta and 13 Jbeta was performed with immunoSEQ multiplex PCR. TCRdb independently ran MiXCR on the immunoSEQ multiplex PCR reads; one entry per CDR3 protein. The table records about 180,000 distinct CDR3 sequences, roughly 94% of them present only once. Negative isolation yielded CD8+ and CD4+ T cells; FACS enriched TEMRA cells. The TCR comes from a human donor with Susac syndrome. Sample: CD4+ T cells from PBMCs. This chain uses TRBV4-1 with TRBJ1-2; 9 bases map to TRBD1. CDR3 DNA: TGCGCCAGCAGCCAAGAGTGGGACAGGGCCTTAAATTTAAACGGCTACACCTTC. Its translation is CASSQEWDRALNLNGYTF.